This T cell receptor (beta chain) was recorded in a study of cytomegalovirus exposure and HLA in healthy donors. Between the trimmed V and J ends, which lost 2 bases and 1 base, there was a span of 6 bases. Germline V gene sequence: CDR1 MNHEY, CDR2 SVGAGI. This CDR3 is built from 13 residues. Study-wide points: Earlier analysis looked at TCR beta V segments, and most were productive about 87% or about 30% of the time. For cytomegalovirus status, the classifier reportedly gave diagnoses with high specificity and sensitivity.

Primers: 60 Vbeta forward and 13 Jbeta reverse. Assay: immunoSEQ multiplex PCR; the TCRdb copy retains only in-frame clones and omits some. The sample has tens of thousands of clones, roughly 70% seen once. As to this clone: What it recognizes is unknown.

This chain joins TRBV6-5 and TRBJ2-7; a possible D gene is TRBD1 (5 bases). Sample: PBMCs. The receptor was derived from a man aged 55 to 70 in good health and CMV-seropositive. CDR3 region: CASSYRTSYEQYF. DNA for the CDR3: TGTGCCAGCAGTTACCGGACATCCTACGAGCAGTACTTC.